These T cell receptor beta chains were read from a single sample in a study of blood T cell repertoires in COVID-19. Repertoires were generated with immunoSEQ multiplex PCR, while TCRdb's copy carries only in-frame clones and drops some. The data contain roughly 92,000 clones, around nine tenths of them seen just once; the ten biggest clones take up less than 5%. Sequencing was carried out using peripheral blood. The receptors originated from a woman older than 75 with acute or convalescent COVID-19. The conserved cysteine and the conserved F or W are not part of the CDR3 here. Each record gives: V gene, CDR3 length, J gene, CDR3 protein.

>TRBV10-3|12|TRBJ2-1
AISDRGRDNEQF
>TRBV19|12|TRBJ1-4
ASSPRLGQEKLF
>TRBV5-4|11|TRBJ1-2
ASSPPSEYGYT
>TRBV27|13|TRBJ2-1
ASSLSGGYGRGQF
>TRBV19|16|TRBJ1-2
ASSIVEQVLSTNYGYT
>TRBV7-2|14|TRBJ2-7
ATGTGSGSSGYEQY
>TRBV19|12|TRBJ1-4
ASSMSGANEKLF
>TRBV7-9|11|TRBJ1-2
ASSLQGASGYT
>TRBV7-2|13|TRBJ2-2
ASSLGASNTGELF
>TRBV4-2|13|TRBJ2-7
ASSPQWRQIYEQY
>TRBV5-4|13|TRBJ2-2
ASSFRQGNTGELF
>TRBV19|14|TRBJ1-1
ASSIWGQYMNTEAF
>TRBV29-1|12|TRBJ2-3
SVGSLARTDTQY
>TRBV5-1|12|TRBJ2-1
ASSSPGGKNEQF